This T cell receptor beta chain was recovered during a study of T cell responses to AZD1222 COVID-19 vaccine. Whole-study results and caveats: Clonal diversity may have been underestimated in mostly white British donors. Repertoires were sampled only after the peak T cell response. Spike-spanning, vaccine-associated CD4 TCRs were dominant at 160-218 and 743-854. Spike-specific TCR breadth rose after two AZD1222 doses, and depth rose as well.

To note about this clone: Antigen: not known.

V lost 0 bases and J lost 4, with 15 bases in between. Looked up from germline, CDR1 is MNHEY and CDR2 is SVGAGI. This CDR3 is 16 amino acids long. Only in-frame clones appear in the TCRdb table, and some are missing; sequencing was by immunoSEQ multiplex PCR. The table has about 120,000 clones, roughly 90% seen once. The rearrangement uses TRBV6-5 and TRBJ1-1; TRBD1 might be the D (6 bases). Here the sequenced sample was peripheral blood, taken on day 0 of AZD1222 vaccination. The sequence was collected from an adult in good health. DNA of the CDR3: TGTGCCAGCAGTTACTCTAGGACAGTTAAGAGCACTGAAGCTTTCTTT. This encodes CASSYSRTVKSTEAFF.